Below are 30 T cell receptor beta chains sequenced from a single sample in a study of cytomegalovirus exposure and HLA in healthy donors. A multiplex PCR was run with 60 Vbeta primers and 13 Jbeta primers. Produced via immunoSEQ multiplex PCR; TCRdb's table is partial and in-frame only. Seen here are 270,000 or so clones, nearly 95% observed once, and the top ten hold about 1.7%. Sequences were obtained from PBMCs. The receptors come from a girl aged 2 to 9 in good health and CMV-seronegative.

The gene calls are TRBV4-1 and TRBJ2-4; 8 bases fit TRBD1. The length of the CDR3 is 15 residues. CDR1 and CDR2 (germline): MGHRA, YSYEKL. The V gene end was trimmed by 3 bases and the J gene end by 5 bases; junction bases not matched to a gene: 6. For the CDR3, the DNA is TGCGCCAGCAGCCATCAGGGGGCTATGGAAAACATTCAGTACTTC. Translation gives CASSHQGAMENIQYF.

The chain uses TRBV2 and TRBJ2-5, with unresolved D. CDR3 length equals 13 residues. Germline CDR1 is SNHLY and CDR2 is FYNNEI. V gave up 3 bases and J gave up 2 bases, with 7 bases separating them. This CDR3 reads CASSEFRQETQYF. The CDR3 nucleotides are TGTGCCAGCAGTGAGTTCAGACAAGAGACCCAGTACTTC. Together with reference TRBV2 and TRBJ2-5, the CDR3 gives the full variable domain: EPEVTQTPSHQVTQMGQEVILRCVPISNHLYFYWYRQILGQKVEFLVSFYNNEISEKSEIFDDQFSVERPDGSNFTLKIRSTKLEDSAMYFCASSEFRQETQYFGPGTRLLVL.

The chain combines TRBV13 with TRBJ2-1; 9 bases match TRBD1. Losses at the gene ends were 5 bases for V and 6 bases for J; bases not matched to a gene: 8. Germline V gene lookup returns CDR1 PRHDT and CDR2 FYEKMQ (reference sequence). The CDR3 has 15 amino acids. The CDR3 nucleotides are TGTGCCAGCAGCGTCACAGGGGGCGACAGCAATGAGCAGTTCTTC. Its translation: CASSVTGGDSNEQFF.

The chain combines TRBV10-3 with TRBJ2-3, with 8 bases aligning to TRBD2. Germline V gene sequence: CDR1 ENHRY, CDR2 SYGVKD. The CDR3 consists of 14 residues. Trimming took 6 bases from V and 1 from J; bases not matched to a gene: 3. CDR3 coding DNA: TGTGCCATCAGACCAGCGGGAGGCACAGATACGCAGTATTTT. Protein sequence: CAIRPAGGTDTQYF.

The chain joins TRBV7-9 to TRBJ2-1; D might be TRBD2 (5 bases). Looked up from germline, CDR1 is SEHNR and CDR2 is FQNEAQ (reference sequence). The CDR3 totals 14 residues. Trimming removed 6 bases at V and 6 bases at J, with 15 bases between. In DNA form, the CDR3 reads TGTGCCAGCAGTCGGCCTAGCCCCGGCAATGAGCAGTTCTTC. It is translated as CASSRPSPGNEQFF.

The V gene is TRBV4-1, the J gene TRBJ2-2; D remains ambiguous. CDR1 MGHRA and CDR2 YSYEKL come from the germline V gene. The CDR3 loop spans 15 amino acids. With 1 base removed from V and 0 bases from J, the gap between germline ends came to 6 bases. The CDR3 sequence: CASSQGLTNTGELFF. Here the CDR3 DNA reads TGCGCCAGCAGCCAAGGACTTACGAACACCGGGGAGCTGTTTTTT.

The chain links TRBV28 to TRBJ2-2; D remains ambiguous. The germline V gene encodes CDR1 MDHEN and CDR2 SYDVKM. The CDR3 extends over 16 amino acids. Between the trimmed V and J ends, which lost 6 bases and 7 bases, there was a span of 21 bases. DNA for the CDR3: TGTGCCAGCAGCCCCGGCAGGTTGCCCTTCGGCGGGGAGCTGTTTTTT. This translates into CASSPGRLPFGGELFF.

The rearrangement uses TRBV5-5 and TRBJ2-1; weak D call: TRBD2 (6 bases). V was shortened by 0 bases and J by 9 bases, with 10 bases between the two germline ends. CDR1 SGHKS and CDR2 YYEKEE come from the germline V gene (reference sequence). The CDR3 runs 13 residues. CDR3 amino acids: CASSLARGTEQFF. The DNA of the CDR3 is TGTGCCAGCAGCTTGGCTCGGGGGACTGAGCAGTTCTTC. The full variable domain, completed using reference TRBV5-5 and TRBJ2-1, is DAGVTQSPTHLIKTRGQQVTLRCSPISGHKSVSWYQQVLGQGPQFIFQYYEKEERGRGNFPDRFSARQFPNYSSELNVNALLLGDSALYLCASSLARGTEQFFGPGTRLTVL.

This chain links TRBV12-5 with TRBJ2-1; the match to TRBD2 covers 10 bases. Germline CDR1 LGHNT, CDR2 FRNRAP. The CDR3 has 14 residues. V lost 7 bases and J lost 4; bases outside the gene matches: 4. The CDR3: CASAGTSDYNEQFF. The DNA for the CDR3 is TGTGCTAGTGCCGGGACTAGCGATTACAATGAGCAGTTCTTC.

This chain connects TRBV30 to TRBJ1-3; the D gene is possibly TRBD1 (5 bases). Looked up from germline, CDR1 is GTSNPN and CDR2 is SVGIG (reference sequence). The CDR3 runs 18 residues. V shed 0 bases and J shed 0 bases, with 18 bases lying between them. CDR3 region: CAWSVVMLSGISGNTIYF. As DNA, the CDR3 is TGTGCCTGGAGTGTTGTTATGTTGTCAGGGATCTCTGGAAACACCATATATTTT.

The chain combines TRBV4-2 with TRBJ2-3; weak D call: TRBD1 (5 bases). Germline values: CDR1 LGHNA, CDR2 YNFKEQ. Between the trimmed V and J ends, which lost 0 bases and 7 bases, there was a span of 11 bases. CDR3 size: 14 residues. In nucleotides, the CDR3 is TGTGCCAGCAGCCAAGATTTAGGGGTGAATACGCAGTATTTT. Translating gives CASSQDLGVNTQYF.

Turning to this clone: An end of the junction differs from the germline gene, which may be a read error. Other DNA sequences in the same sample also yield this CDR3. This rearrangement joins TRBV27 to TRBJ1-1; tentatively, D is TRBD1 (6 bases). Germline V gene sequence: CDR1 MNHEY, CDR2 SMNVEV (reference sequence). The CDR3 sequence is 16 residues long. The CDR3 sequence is CASRLLPSGANTEAFF. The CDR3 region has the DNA TGTGCCAGCAGGTTACTCCCTTCAGGGGCGAACACTGAAGCCTTCTTT.

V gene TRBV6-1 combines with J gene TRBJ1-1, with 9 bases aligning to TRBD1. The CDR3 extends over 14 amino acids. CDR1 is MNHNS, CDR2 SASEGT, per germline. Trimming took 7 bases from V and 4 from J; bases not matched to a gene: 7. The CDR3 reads CASKETGGGTEAFF. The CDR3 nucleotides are TGTGCCAGCAAAGAAACAGGGGGCGGCACTGAAGCTTTCTTT.

The DNA for the CDR3 is TGTGCCAGCAGCTTTGACAAAGACCAAGAGACCCAGTACTTC. This translates into CASSFDKDQETQYF. The chain uses TRBV7-9 and TRBJ2-5; D ambiguous. The CDR3 runs 14 residues. Looked up from germline, CDR1 is SEHNR and CDR2 is FQNEAQ (reference sequence). The germline V and J ends were trimmed by 3 bases and 0 bases, with 8 bases remaining between them.

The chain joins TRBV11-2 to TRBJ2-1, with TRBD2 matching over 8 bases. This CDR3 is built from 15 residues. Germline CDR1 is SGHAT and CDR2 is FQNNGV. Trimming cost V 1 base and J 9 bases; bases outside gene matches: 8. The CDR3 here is CASSLGPAGVGEQFF. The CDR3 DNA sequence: TGTGCCAGCAGCTTAGGCCCAGCGGGAGTTGGTGAGCAGTTCTTC.

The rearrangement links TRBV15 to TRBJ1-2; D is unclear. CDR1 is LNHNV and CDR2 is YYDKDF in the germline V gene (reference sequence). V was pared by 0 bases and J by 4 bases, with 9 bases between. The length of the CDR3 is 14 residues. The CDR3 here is CATSRDVGVYGYTF. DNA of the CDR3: TGTGCCACCAGCAGAGATGTCGGGGTCTATGGCTACACCTTC.

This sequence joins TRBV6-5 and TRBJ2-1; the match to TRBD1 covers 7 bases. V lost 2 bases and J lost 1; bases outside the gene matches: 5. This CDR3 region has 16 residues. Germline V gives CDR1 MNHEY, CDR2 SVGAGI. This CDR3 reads CASSYRGGVSYNEQFF. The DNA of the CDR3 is TGTGCCAGCAGTTACAGAGGGGGCGTATCCTACAATGAGCAGTTCTTC.

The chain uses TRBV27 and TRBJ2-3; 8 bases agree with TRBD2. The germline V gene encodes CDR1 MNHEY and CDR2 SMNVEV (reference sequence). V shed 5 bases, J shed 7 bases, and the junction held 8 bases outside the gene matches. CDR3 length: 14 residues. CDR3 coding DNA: TGTGCCAGCAGTGTAGCGGGGAGCCCTTATACGCAGTATTTT. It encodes CASSVAGSPYTQYF.

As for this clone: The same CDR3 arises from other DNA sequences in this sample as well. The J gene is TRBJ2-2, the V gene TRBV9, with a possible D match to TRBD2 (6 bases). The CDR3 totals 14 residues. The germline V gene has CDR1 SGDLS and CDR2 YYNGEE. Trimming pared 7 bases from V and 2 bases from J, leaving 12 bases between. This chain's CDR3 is CASARRVNTGELFF. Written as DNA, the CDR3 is TGTGCCAGCGCCCGGAGGGTAAACACCGGGGAGCTGTTTTTT.

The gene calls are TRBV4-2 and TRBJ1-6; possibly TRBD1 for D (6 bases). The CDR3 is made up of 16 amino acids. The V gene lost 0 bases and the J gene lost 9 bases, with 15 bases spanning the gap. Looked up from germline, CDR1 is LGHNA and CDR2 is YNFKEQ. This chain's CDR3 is CASSQDQQGVRSPLHF. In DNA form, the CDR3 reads TGTGCCAGCAGCCAAGATCAACAGGGCGTACGTTCACCCCTCCACTTT.

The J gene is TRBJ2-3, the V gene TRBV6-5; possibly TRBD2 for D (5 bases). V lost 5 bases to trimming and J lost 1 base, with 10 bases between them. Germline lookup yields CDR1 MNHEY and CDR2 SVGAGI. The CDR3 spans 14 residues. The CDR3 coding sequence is TGTGCCAGCAGTCCATTGCGGGGCACAGATACGCAGTATTTT. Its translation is CASSPLRGTDTQYF.

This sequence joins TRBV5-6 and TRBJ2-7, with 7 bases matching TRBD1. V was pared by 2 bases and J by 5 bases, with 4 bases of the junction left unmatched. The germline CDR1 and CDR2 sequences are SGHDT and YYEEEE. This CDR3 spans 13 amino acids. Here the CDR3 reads CASSFHRGDEQYF. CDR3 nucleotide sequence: TGTGCCAGCAGCTTTCACAGGGGTGACGAGCAGTACTTC.

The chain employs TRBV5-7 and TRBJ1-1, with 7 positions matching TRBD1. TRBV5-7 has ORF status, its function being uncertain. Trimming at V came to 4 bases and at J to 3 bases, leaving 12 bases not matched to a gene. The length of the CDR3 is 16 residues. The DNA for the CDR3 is TGTGCCAGCAGCCGGGACAGCCGTCCTTCGGACACTGAAGCTTTCTTT. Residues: CASSRDSRPSDTEAFF.

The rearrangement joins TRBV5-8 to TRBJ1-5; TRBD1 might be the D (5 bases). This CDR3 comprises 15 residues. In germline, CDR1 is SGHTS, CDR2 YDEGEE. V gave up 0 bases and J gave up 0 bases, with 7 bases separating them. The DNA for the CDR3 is TGTGCCAGCAGCTTGGCGGGGGATAGCAATCAGCCCCAGCATTTT. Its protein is CASSLAGDSNQPQHF.

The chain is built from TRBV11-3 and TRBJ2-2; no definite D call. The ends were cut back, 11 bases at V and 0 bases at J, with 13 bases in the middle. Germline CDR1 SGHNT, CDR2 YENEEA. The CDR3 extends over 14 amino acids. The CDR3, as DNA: TGTGCCTGTGCCGCGGTGGCGAACACCGGGGAGCTGTTTTTT. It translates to CACAAVANTGELFF.

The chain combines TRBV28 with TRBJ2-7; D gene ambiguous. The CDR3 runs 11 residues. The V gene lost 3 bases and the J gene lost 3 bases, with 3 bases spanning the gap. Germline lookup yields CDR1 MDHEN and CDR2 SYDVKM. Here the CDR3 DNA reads TGTGCCAGCAGTTTGTACTACGAGCAGTACTTC. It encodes CASSLYYEQYF. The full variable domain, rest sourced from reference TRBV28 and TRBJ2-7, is DVKVTQSSRYLVKRTGEKVFLECVQDMDHENMFWYRQDPGLGLRLIYFSYDVKMKEKGDIPEGYSVSREKKERFSLILESASTNQTSMYLCASSLYYEQYFGPGTRLTVT.

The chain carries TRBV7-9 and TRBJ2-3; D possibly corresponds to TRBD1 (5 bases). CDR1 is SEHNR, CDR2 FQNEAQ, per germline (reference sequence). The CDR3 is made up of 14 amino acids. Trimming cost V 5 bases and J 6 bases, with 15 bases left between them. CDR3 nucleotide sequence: TGTGCCAGCAGCCGCAAGACAGTGGGCGATACGCAGTATTTT. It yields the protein CASSRKTVGDTQYF.

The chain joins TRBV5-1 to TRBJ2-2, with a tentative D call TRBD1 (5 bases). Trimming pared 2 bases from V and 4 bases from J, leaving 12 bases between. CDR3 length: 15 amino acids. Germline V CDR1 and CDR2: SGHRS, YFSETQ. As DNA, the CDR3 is TGCGCCAGCAGCTTCTCCGGACAAGCCACCGGGGAGCTGTTTTTT. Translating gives CASSFSGQATGELFF.

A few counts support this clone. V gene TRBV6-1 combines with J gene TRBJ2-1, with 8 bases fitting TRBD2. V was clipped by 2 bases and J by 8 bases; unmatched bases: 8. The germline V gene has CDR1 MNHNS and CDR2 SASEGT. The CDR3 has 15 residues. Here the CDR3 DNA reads TGTGCCAGCAGTGAACTAGCGGGCCCCTGGGATGAGCAGTTCTTC. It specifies CASSELAGPWDEQFF.

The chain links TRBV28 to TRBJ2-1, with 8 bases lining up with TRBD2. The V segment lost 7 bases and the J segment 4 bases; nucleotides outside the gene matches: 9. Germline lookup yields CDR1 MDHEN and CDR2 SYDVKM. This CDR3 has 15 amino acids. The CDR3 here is CASKGGGGPYNEQFF. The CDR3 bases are TGTGCCAGCAAGGGCGGCGGGGGGCCGTACAATGAGCAGTTCTTC.